Listed here are 10 T cell receptor beta chains from one sample, sequenced in a study of technical replicates of blood from a few donors. Repertoires were generated with immunoSEQ multiplex PCR, while TCRdb's copy carries only in-frame clones and drops some. The sample lists 76,000 or so clones; roughly 90% were seen once. What was sequenced was T cells isolated from PBMCs. The receptors were gathered from a human donor in good health.

The rearrangement joins TRBV7-3 to TRBJ2-7; D is perhaps TRBD2 (6 bases). The V end was cut by 2 bases, the J end by 2 bases, with 10 bases between. CDR1 is SGHTA and CDR2 is FQGTGA in the germline V gene. The CDR3 is made up of 14 amino acids. The CDR3 DNA sequence: TGTGCCAGCAGCTTAGGAGGGTATGCCTACGAGCAGTACTTC. Protein: CASSLGGYAYEQYF.

The genes are TRBV7-9 and TRBJ1-2; no clear D gene. The CDR3 runs 17 residues. Germline V gene sequence: CDR1 SEHNR, CDR2 FQNEAQ (reference sequence). Trimming removed 2 bases from V and 2 bases from J, with 18 bases in between. The CDR3 loop reads CASSLPRPDGRNYGYTF. The CDR3, as DNA: TGTGCCAGCAGCTTACCCCGACCTGACGGGAGGAACTATGGCTACACCTTC.

The rearrangement links TRBV28 to TRBJ2-1; perhaps TRBD2 as D (6 bases). This CDR3 spans 20 amino acids. CDR1 and CDR2 (germline): MDHEN, SYDVKM. The V and J ends lost 6 bases and 2 bases respectively, with 29 bases between them. Here the CDR3 reads CASSSVLAGRHNMTYNEQFF. Here the CDR3 DNA reads TGTGCCAGCAGCTCCGTTCTCGCGGGGCGGCATAATATGACCTACAATGAGCAGTTCTTC.

This sequence joins TRBV7-9 and TRBJ2-1; the D is unclear. V was pared by 4 bases and J by 6 bases, with 7 bases between. This CDR3 spans 12 amino acids. CDR1 is SEHNR and CDR2 is FQNEAQ in the germline V gene (reference sequence). CDR3 loop: CASSSSANEQFF. Written as DNA, the CDR3 is TGTGCCAGCAGCTCCAGTGCCAATGAGCAGTTCTTC.

V usage is TRBV10-3 and J usage is TRBJ2-7; 11 bases are shared with TRBD1. Germline CDR1 ENHRY, CDR2 SYGVKD. V was clipped by 8 bases and J by 2 bases; unmatched bases: 2. This CDR3 spans 13 amino acids. The DNA for the CDR3 is TGTGCCATCTCGGGACAGGGGGCCTACGAGCAGTACTTC. Its protein product is CAISGQGAYEQYF.

This clone was detected once. V is TRBV14 and J is TRBJ2-3, with TRBD2 matching 7 bases. Germline V CDR1 and CDR2: SGHDN, FVKESK. The CDR3 runs to 14 residues. Trimming removed 4 bases from V and 3 bases from J; junction bases left unmatched: 4. The CDR3 region has the DNA TGTGCCAGCAGCCTTAGCGGGTCGACAGATACGCAGTATTTT. Encoded protein: CASSLSGSTDTQYF.

A single count supports this clone. The chain carries TRBV7-9 and TRBJ1-2; D possibly corresponds to TRBD1 (5 bases). The germline V gene has CDR1 SEHNR and CDR2 FQNEAQ (reference sequence). Trimming left V 5 bases short and J 4 bases short, with 17 bases between. The CDR3 has 15 amino acids. Here the CDR3 DNA reads TGTGCCAGCAGCCGTTTCGGCCAGGGAGGCTATGGCTACACCTTC. Translated, it gives CASSRFGQGGYGYTF.

The V gene is TRBV30, the J gene TRBJ2-2; a weak D match, TRBD1 (6 bases). The CDR3 sequence is 14 residues long. V lost 3 bases to trimming and J lost 3 bases, with 11 bases between them. Germline CDR1 and CDR2: GTSNPN and SVGIG (reference sequence). The CDR3 sequence: CAWRRDTHTGELFF. DNA for the CDR3: TGTGCCTGGAGAAGGGACACACACACCGGGGAGCTGTTTTTT.

CDR3 sequence: CASSFLNSGGYEQYF. The DNA for the CDR3 is TGTGCCAGCAGCTTCTTGAATAGCGGGGGCTACGAGCAGTACTTC. The rearrangement links TRBV11-2 to TRBJ2-7, with 9 bases lining up with TRBD2. Germline CDR1 is SGHAT and CDR2 is FQNNGV. The CDR3 runs to 15 residues. The J segment lost 3 bases and the V segment lost 3 bases, leaving 6 bases of the junction unmatched.

The chain uses TRBV28 and TRBJ1-2, with 7 nucleotides matching TRBD1. This CDR3 has 12 residues. CDR1 is MDHEN and CDR2 is SYDVKM in the germline V gene. Trimming removed 6 bases from V and 3 bases from J; junction bases left unmatched: 1. The CDR3 nucleotides are TGTGCCAGCAGCGACAGGGACTATGGCTACACCTTC. Translated: CASSDRDYGYTF.